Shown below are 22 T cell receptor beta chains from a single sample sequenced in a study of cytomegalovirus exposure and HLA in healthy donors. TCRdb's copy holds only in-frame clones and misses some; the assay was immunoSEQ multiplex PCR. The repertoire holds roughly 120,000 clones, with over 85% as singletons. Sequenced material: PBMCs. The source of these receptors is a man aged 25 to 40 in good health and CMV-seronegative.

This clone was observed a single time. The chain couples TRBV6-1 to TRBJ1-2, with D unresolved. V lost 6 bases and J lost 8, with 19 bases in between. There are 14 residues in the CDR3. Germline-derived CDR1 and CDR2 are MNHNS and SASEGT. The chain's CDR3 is CASRGSMSGGGYTF. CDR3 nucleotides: TGTGCCAGCAGGGGATCGATGTCCGGAGGGGGCTACACCTTC.

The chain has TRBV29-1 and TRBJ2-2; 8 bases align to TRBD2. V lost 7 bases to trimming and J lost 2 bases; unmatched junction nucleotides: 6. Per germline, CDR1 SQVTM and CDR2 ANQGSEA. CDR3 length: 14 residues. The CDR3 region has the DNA TGCAGCGCCGCCGGGGGGGTAAACACCGGGGAGCTGTTTTTT. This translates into CSAAGGVNTGELFF.

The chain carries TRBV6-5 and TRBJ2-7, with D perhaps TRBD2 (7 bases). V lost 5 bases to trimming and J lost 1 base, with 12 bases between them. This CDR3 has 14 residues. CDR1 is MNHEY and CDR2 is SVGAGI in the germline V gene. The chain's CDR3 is CASSDRGASYEQYF. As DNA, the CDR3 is TGTGCCAGCAGTGACCGGGGGGCATCCTACGAGCAGTACTTC.

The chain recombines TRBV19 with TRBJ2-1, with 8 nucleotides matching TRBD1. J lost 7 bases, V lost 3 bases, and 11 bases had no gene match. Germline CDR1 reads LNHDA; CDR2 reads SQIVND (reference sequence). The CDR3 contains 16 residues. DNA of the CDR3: TGTGCCAGTAGTATCGGGATAGACAGGGGTGGTAATGAGCAGTTCTTC. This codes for CASSIGIDRGGNEQFF.

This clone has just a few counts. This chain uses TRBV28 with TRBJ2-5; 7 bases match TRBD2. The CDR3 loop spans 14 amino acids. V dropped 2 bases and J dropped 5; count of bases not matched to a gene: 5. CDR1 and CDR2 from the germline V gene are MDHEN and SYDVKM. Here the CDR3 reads CASSLGREWETQYF. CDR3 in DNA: TGTGCCAGCAGTTTAGGGAGGGAATGGGAGACCCAGTACTTC.

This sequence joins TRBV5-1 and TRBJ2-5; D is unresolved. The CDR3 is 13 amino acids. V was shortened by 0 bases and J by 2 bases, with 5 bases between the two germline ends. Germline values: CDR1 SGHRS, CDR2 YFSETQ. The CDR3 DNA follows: TGCGCCAGCAGCTTGGTGTCACAAGAGACCCAGTACTTC. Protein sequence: CASSLVSQETQYF. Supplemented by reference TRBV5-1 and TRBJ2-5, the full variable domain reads KAGVTQTPRYLIKTRGQQVTLSCSPISGHRSVSWYQQTPGQGLQFLFEYFSETQRNKGNFPGRFSGRQFSNSRSEMNVSTLELGDSALYLCASSLVSQETQYFGPGTRLLVL.

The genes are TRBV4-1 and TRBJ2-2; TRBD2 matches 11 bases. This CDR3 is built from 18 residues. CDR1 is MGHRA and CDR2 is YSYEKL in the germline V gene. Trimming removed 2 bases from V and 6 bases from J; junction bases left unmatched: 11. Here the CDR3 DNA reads TGCGCCAGCAGCCAACTCCTAGCGGGGGGATATACGGCCGGGGAGCTGTTTTTT. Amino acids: CASSQLLAGGYTAGELFF.

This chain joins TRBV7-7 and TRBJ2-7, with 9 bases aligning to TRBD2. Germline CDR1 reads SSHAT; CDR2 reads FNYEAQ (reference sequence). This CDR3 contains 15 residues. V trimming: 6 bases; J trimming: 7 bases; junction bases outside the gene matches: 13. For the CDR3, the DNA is TGTGCCAGCAGTCCGAGCGGGGGGATCCCGGAAGAGCAGTACTTC. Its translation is CASSPSGGIPEEQYF. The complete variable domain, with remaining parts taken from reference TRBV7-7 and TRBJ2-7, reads GAGVSQSPRYKVTKRGQDVTLRCDPISSHATLYWYQQALGQGPEFLTYFNYEAQPDKSGLPSDRFSAERPEGSISTLTIQRTEQRDSAMYRCASSPSGGIPEEQYFGPGTRLTVT.

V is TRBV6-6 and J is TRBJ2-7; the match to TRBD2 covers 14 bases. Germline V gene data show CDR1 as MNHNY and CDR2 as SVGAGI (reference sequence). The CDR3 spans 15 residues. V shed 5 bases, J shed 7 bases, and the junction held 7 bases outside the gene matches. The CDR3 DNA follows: TGTGCCAGCAGTGACCCGGGACTAGCGGGGGTTGAGCAGTACTTC. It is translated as CASSDPGLAGVEQYF.

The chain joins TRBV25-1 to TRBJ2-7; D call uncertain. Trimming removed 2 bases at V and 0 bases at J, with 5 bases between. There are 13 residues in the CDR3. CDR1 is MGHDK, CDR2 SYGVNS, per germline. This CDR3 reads CASSEPSSYEQYF. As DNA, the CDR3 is TGTGCCAGCAGTGAACCTAGCTCCTACGAGCAGTACTTC.

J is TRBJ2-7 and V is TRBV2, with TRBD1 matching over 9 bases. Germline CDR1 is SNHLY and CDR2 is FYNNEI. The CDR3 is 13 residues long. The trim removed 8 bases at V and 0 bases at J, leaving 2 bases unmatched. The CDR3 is CASWGQGSYEQYF. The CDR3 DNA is TGTGCCAGCTGGGGACAGGGCTCCTACGAGCAGTACTTC.

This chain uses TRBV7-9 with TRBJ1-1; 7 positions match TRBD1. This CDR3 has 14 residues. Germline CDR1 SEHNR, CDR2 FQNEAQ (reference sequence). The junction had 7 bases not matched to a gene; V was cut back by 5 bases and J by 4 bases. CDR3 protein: CASSNRGGGTEAFF. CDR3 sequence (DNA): TGTGCCAGCAGCAACAGGGGTGGGGGCACTGAAGCTTTCTTT.

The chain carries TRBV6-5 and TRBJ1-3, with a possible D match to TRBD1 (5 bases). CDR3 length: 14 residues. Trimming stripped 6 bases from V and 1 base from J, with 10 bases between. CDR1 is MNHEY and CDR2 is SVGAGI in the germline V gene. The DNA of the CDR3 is TGTGCCAGCAGGCCTGACAGTTCTGGAAACACCATATATTTT. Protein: CASRPDSSGNTIYF.

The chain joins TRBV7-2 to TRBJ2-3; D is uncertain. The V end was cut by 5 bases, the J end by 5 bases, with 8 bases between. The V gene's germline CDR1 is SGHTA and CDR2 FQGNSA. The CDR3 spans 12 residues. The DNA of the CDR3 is TGTGCCAGCAGCCCGACGGGAGATACGCAGTATTTT. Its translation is CASSPTGDTQYF. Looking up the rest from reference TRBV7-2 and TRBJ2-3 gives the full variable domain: GAGVSQSPSNKVTEKGKDVELRCDPISGHTALYWYRQSLGQGLEFLIYFQGNSAPDKSGLPSDRFSAERTGGSVSTLTIQRTQQEDSAVYLCASSPTGDTQYFGPGTRLTVL.

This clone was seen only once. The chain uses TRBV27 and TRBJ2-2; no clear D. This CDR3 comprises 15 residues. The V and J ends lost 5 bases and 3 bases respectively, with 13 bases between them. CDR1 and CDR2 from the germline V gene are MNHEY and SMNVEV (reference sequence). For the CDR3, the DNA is TGTGCCAGCAGTCCCCTTGGAGAGTACACCGGGGAGCTGTTTTTT. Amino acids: CASSPLGEYTGELFF.

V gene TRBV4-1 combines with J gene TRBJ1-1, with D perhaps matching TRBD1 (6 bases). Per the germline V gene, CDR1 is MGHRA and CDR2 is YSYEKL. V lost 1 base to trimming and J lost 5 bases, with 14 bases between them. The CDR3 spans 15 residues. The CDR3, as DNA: TGCGCCAGCAGCCAAGTTCGGACAGAGGGGACTGAAGCTTTCTTT. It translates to CASSQVRTEGTEAFF.

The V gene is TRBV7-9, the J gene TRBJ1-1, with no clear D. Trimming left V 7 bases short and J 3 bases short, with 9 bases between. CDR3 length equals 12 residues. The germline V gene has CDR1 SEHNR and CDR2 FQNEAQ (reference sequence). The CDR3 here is CASTPRDTEAFF. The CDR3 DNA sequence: TGTGCCAGCACCCCACGGGACACTGAAGCTTTCTTT.

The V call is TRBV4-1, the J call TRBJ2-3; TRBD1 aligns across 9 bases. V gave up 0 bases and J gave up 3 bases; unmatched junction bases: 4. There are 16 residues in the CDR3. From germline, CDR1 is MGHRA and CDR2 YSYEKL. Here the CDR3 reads CASSQDMGTGTDTQYF. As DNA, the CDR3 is TGCGCCAGCAGCCAAGATATGGGGACAGGGACAGATACGCAGTATTTT.

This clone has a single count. CDR3 sequence: CASSLVAGRVYEQFF. DNA of the CDR3: TGTGCCAGCAGCCTCGTAGCGGGGCGTGTTTATGAGCAGTTCTTC. The chain is built from TRBV7-8 and TRBJ2-1; 8 bases agree with TRBD2. The germline gives CDR1 SGHVS, CDR2 FQNEAQ. The CDR3 has 15 residues. The V segment lost 5 bases and the J segment 8 bases; nucleotides outside the gene matches: 11. Complete variable domain (other parts from reference TRBV7-8 and TRBJ2-1): GAGVSQSPRYKVAKRGQDVALRCDPISGHVSLFWYQQALGQGPEFLTYFQNEAQLDKSGLPSDRFFAERPEGSVSTLKIQRTQQEDSAVYLCASSLVAGRVYEQFFGPGTRLTVL.

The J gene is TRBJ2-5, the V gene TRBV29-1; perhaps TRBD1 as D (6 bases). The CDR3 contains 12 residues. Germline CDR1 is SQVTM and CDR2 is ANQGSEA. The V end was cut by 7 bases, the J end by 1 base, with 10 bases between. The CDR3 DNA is TGCAGCGGACAGGTGGTCCAAGAGACCCAGTACTTC. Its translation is CSGQVVQETQYF.

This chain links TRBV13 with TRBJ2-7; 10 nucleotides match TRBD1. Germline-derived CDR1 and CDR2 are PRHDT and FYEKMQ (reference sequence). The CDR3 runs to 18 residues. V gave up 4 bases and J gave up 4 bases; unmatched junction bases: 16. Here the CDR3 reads CASSYPRDRGLGEYEQYF. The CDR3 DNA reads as TGTGCCAGCAGCTACCCCCGGGACAGGGGTCTTGGGGAATACGAGCAGTACTTC. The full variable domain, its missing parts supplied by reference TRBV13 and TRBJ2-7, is AAGVIQSPRHLIKEKRETATLKCYPIPRHDTVYWYQQGPGQDPQFLISFYEKMQSDKGSIPDRFSAQQFSDYHSELNMSSLELGDSALYFCASSYPRDRGLGEYEQYFGPGTRLTVT.

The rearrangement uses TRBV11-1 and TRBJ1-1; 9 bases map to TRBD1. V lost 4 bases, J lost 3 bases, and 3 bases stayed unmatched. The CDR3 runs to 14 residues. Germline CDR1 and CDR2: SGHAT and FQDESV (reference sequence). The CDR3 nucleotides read TGTGCCAGCAGCTGGGGACAGGGAGACACTGAAGCTTTCTTT. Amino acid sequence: CASSWGQGDTEAFF.